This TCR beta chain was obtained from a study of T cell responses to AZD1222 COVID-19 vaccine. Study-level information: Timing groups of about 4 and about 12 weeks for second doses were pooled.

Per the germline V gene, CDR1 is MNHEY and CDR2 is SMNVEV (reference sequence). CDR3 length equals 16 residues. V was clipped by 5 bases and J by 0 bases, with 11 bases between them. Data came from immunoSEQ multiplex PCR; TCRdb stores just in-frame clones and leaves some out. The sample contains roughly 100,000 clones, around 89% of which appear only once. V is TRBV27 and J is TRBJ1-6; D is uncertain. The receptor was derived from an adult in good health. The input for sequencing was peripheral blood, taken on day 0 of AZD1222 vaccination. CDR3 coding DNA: TGTGCCAGCAGTCTTCGACACAGCTCCTATAATTCACCCCTCCACTTT. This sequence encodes CASSLRHSSYNSPLHF.